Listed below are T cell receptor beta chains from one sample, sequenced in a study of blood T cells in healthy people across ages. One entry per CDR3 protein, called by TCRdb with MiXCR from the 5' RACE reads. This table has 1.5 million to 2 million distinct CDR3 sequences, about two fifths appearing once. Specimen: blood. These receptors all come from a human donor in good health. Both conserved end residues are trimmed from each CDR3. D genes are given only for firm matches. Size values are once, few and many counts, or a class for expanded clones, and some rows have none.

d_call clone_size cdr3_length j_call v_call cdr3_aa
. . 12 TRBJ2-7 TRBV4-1 ASSQEPVSYEQY
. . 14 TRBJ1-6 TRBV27 ASSSAGDAYNSPLH
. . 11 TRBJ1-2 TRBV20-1 SASVRENYGYT
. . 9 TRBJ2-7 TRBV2 ASSGQDEQY
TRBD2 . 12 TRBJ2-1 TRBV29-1 SAWGGFTYNEQF
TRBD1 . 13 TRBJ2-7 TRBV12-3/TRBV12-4 ASSRYRDSTYEQY
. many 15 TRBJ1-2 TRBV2 ASTGSPFSSDNYGYT
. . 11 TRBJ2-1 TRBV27 ASRPGAVNEQF
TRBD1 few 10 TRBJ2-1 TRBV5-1 ASGDSNNEQF
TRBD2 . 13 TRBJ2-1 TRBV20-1 SARDLAGGHNEQF
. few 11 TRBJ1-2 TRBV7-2 ASSHERTVGYT
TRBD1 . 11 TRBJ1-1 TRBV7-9 ASRSTGLTEAF
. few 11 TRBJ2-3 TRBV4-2 ASSQRWGDTQY
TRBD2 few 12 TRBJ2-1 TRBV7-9 ASSQDGTTNEQF
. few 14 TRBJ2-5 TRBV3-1 ASSHQVERLQETQY
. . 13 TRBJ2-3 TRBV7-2 ASSLFAGATDTQY
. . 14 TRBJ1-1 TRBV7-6 ASSLELAKAHTEAF
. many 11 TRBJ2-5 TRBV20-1 SARRQDYLGQY
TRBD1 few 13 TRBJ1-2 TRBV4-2 ASSLEGQGNYGYT
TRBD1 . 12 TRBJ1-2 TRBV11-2 ASSWGQATYGYT
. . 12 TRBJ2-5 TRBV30 AWRATRSTETQY
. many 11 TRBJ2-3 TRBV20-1 SARGLGTDTQY
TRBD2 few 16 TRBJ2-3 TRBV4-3 ASSPGTSGGVITDTQY
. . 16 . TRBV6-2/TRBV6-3 ANSYSIRTDPSPYEQY
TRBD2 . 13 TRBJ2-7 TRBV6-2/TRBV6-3 ASIRLAGTGYEQY
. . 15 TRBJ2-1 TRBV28 ASSFAPGTYPYNEQF
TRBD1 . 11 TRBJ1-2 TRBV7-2 ASSFSGTDGYT
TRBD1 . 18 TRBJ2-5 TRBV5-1 ASSLYPRDRRTPIQETQY
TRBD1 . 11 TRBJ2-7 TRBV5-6 ASSSQGAGEQY
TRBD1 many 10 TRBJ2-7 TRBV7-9 ASSFDRDEQY
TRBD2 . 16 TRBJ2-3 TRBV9 ASSVTSGGTPITDTQY
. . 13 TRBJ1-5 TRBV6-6 ASSYASQGNQPQH
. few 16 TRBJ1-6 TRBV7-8 ASSLVTGRDSYNSPLH
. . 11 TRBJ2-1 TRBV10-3 ATRETGDNEQF
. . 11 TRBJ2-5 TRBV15 ATSPGGQETQY
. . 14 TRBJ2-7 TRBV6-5 ASSYSGGRGAYEQY
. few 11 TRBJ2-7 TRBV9 ASSPDGPYEQY
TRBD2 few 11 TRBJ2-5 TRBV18 ASSRGDVETQY
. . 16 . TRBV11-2 ASSLSSPPAGRGYEQY
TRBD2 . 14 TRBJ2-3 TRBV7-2 ASSLQALAGGSTQY
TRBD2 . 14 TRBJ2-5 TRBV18 ASSPTGLAGQETQY
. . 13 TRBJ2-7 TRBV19 ASSINQGLMDEQY
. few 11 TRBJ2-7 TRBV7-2 ATSGTPNYEQY
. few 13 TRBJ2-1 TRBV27 ASSYNFGSYNEQF
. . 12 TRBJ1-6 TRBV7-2 ASSLNPLNSPLH
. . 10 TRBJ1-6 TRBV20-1 SGGGNNSPLH